These 25 T cell receptor beta chains were all obtained from the same sample, sequenced in a study of cytomegalovirus exposure and HLA in healthy donors. The PCR used 60 Vbeta and 13 Jbeta primers. Profiling relied on immunoSEQ multiplex PCR, and the TCRdb table lists in-frame clones only, not all of them. The table includes some 130,000 clones, 70% to 85% detected once. The specimen was PBMCs. Receptor source: a man in his forties in good health and CMV-seropositive.

The chain combines TRBV7-2 with TRBJ1-3; D uncertain. This CDR3 has 15 amino acids. V lost 3 bases and J 0 bases, leaving 9 bases between the germline ends. Per germline, CDR1 SGHTA and CDR2 FQGNSA. DNA of the CDR3: TGTGCCAGCAGCTTTGGGCATCTCTCTGGAAACACCATATATTTT. Translation: CASSFGHLSGNTIYF.

The CDR3 protein is CASSMGRTFTDTQYF. The CDR3 coding sequence is TGTGCCAGTAGTATGGGGCGGACGTTCACAGATACGCAGTATTTT. The chain joins TRBV19 to TRBJ2-3; perhaps TRBD1 as D (5 bases). The V gene's germline CDR1 is LNHDA and CDR2 SQIVND (reference sequence). The V end was cut by 3 bases, the J end by 2 bases, with 12 bases between. The CDR3 totals 15 residues.

The rearrangement uses TRBV27 and TRBJ1-2, with D possibly TRBD1 on 6 matching bases. V was clipped by 6 bases and J by 0 bases, with 14 bases between them. There are 15 residues in the CDR3. Germline V gene sequence: CDR1 MNHEY, CDR2 SMNVEV (reference sequence). The CDR3 loop reads CASRTDRRSNYGYTF. The CDR3, as DNA: TGTGCCAGCAGAACTGACAGGCGGTCTAACTATGGCTACACCTTC.

The chain combines TRBV9 with TRBJ1-1; D is unresolved. V was clipped by 4 bases and J by 4 bases, with 17 bases between them. The CDR3 contains 15 residues. Looked up from germline, CDR1 is SGDLS and CDR2 is YYNGEE. This CDR3 reads CASSPLLLLPTEAFF. In DNA form, the CDR3 reads TGTGCCAGCAGCCCACTATTGCTACTCCCCACTGAAGCTTTCTTT.

The chain couples TRBV5-1 to TRBJ2-1, with 8 bases that match TRBD2. The trim removed 7 bases at V and 6 bases at J, leaving 9 bases unmatched. This CDR3 comprises 14 residues. Germline-derived CDR1 and CDR2 are SGHRS and YFSETQ. The CDR3 coding sequence is TGCGCCAGCTCTCCGGGACTAGGGGGCAATGAGCAGTTCTTC. It specifies CASSPGLGGNEQFF. The full variable domain, its missing parts supplied by reference TRBV5-1 and TRBJ2-1, is KAGVTQTPRYLIKTRGQQVTLSCSPISGHRSVSWYQQTPGQGLQFLFEYFSETQRNKGNFPGRFSGRQFSNSRSEMNVSTLELGDSALYLCASSPGLGGNEQFFGPGTRLTVL.

The J gene is TRBJ2-7, the V gene TRBV5-4; possibly TRBD2 for D (5 bases). The CDR3 runs to 12 residues. The germline V gene encodes CDR1 SGHNT and CDR2 YYREEE (reference sequence). Between the trimmed V and J ends, which lost 3 bases and 10 bases, there was a span of 14 bases. CDR3 sequence (DNA): TGTGCCAGCAGCTGGGAGAAGGGCCGCCAGTACTTC. Amino acid sequence: CASSWEKGRQYF. Filled out from reference TRBV5-4 and TRBJ2-7, the complete variable domain reads ETGVTQSPTHLIKTRGQQVTLRCSSQSGHNTVSWYQQALGQGPQFIFQYYREEENGRGNFPPRFSGLQFPNYSSELNVNALELDDSALYLCASSWEKGRQYFGPGTRLTVT.

This rearrangement joins TRBV6-5 to TRBJ1-1; 8 positions agree with TRBD1. Germline V gene data show CDR1 as MNHEY and CDR2 as SVGAGI. The trim removed 4 bases at V and 1 base at J, leaving 5 bases unmatched. The CDR3 is made up of 15 amino acids. The CDR3 DNA follows: TGTGCCAGCAGTTCACGGGACAGGCCGAACACTGAAGCTTTCTTT. It yields the protein CASSSRDRPNTEAFF.

CDR3 sequence: CASSLTGGTEAFF. The CDR3 DNA follows: TGTGCCAGCAGCTTAACAGGGGGCACTGAAGCTTTCTTT. The chain joins TRBV11-2 to TRBJ1-1; 8 nucleotides match TRBD1. Per the germline V gene, CDR1 is SGHAT and CDR2 is FQNNGV. CDR3 length: 13 residues. The J segment lost 4 bases and the V segment lost 2 bases, leaving 0 bases of the junction unmatched. Complete variable domain (other parts from reference TRBV11-2 and TRBJ1-1): EAGVAQSPRYKIIEKRQSVAFWCNPISGHATLYWYQQILGQGPKLLIQFQNNGVVDDSQLPKDRFSAERLKGVDSTLKIQPAKLEDSAVYLCASSLTGGTEAFFGQGTRLTVV.

The sample holds a few counts of this clone. The chain has TRBV7-9 and TRBJ1-1; D perhaps matches TRBD1 (6 bases). Germline CDR1 SEHNR, CDR2 FQNEAQ (reference sequence). The length of the CDR3 is 17 residues. V lost 5 bases and J lost 7, with 26 bases in between. The CDR3 sequence: CASSTTQGAPTGIEAFF. DNA of the CDR3: TGTGCCAGCAGCACAACACAGGGCGCCCCTACTGGGATTGAAGCTTTCTTT.

The chain employs TRBV18 and TRBJ1-2, with 9 bases matching TRBD1. Germline loops: CDR1 KGHSH, CDR2 LQKENI. J gave up 4 bases and V 4 bases, and 4 bases lay outside the gene matches. The CDR3 spans 14 residues. In DNA, the CDR3 is TGTGCCAGCTCACTCGGACAGGGGACCTATGGCTACACCTTC. It is translated as CASSLGQGTYGYTF.

This chain links TRBV6-5 with TRBJ2-7; 12 bases match TRBD2. Germline V gene sequence: CDR1 MNHEY, CDR2 SVGAGI. V shed 5 bases and J 7 bases; nucleotides not matched to a gene: 9. The length of the CDR3 is 15 residues. CDR3 sequence: CASSRWTSGIGEQYF. DNA of the CDR3: TGTGCCAGCAGTCGGTGGACTAGCGGGATTGGGGAGCAGTACTTC.

Notes on this clone: The junction departs from the called germline gene at one end, perhaps through a read error. J is TRBJ1-2 and V is TRBV29-1, with D hard to call. The CDR3 consists of 11 residues. CDR1 is SQVTM and CDR2 is ANQGSEA in the germline V gene. The CDR3 nucleotides read TGCAGCGTCGAAGAAGCATATGGCTACACCTTC. Translated, it gives CSVEEAYGYTF.

This chain connects TRBV18 to TRBJ2-1; a possible D gene is TRBD2 (6 bases). Germline loops: CDR1 KGHSH, CDR2 LQKENI. Trimming took off 5 bases at V and 8 bases at J, with 22 bases between the two ends. This CDR3 is 16 amino acids long. This CDR3 is CASSVNAGRHLDEQFF. The CDR3 DNA is TGTGCCAGCTCAGTCAACGCGGGACGCCACTTGGATGAGCAGTTCTTC.

Only one count was recorded for this clone. This chain connects TRBV5-1 to TRBJ2-5, with no clear D. Germline V gives CDR1 SGHRS, CDR2 YFSETQ. The CDR3 has 18 amino acids. Trimming took 0 bases from V and 0 from J, leaving 18 bases between them. CDR3 sequence reads: CASSLGPGQPLYQETQYF. CDR3 bases: TGCGCCAGCAGCTTGGGCCCTGGGCAGCCTTTGTACCAAGAGACCCAGTACTTC.

The J gene is TRBJ1-2, the V gene TRBV19; D is unresolved. V was trimmed by 5 bases and J by 13 bases, leaving 20 bases between them. The CDR3 covers 13 residues. CDR1 and CDR2 (germline): LNHDA, SQIVND (reference sequence). CDR3 sequence (DNA): TGTGCCAGTAGTCCCCCGGCGGCCTTAAAATCCACCTTC. This translates into CASSPPAALKSTF. Combining the CDR3 with reference TRBV19 and TRBJ1-2 gives the whole variable domain DGGITQSPKYLFRKEGQNVTLSCEQNLNHDAMYWYRQDPGQGLRLIYYSQIVNDFQKGDIAEGYSVSREKKESFPLTVTSAQKNPTAFYLCASSPPAALKSTFGSGTRLTVV.

The chain recombines TRBV30 with TRBJ2-5, with 10 nucleotides matching TRBD2. Looked up from germline, CDR1 is GTSNPN and CDR2 is SVGIG (reference sequence). This CDR3 region has 14 residues. V shed 3 bases and J 4 bases; nucleotides not matched to a gene: 5. In DNA, the CDR3 is TGTGCCTGGAGGAGGACTAGCGGAGGAGAGACCCAGTACTTC. Translating it yields CAWRRTSGGETQYF. The full variable domain, its missing parts supplied by reference TRBV30 and TRBJ2-5, is SQTIHQWPATLVQPVGSPLSLECTVEGTSNPNLYWYRQAAGRGLQLLFYSVGIGQISSEVPQNLSASRPQDRQFILSSKKLLLSDSGFYLCAWRRTSGGETQYFGPGTRLLVL.

The sample holds one count of this clone. The gene calls are TRBV4-2 and TRBJ2-7, with 14 bases fitting TRBD2. V dropped 1 base and J dropped 5; count of bases not matched to a gene: 4. This CDR3 region has 16 residues. The V gene's germline CDR1 is LGHNA and CDR2 YNFKEQ. CDR3 sequence: CASSQGLAGGQHEQYF. In DNA, the CDR3 is TGTGCCAGCAGCCAAGGACTAGCGGGAGGGCAACACGAGCAGTACTTC.

CDR3 in DNA: TGTGCCAGCAGCGTTAGCGGAGACCACACCGGGGAGCTGTTTTTT. Protein product: CASSVSGDHTGELFF. The chain links TRBV9 to TRBJ2-2; a weak D match, TRBD2 (6 bases). This CDR3 spans 15 amino acids. With 2 bases removed from V and 3 bases from J, the gap between germline ends came to 11 bases. From germline, CDR1 is SGDLS and CDR2 YYNGEE.

The chain recombines TRBV5-1 with TRBJ2-7, with D unclear. The germline CDR1 and CDR2 sequences are SGHRS and YFSETQ. With 4 bases removed from V and 0 bases from J, the gap between germline ends came to 8 bases. The CDR3 totals 13 residues. The CDR3 DNA is TGCGCCAGCAGCGCCGTGAGCTCCTACGAGCAGTACTTC. Its protein product is CASSAVSSYEQYF.

The chain uses TRBV7-8 and TRBJ1-4; the match to TRBD1 covers 7 bases. The germline gives CDR1 SGHVS, CDR2 FQNEAQ. J lost 7 bases, V lost 5 bases, and 10 bases had no gene match. CDR3 length: 15 amino acids. CDR3 protein: CASSKSTGSGEKLFF. CDR3 bases: TGTGCCAGCAGCAAATCGACAGGGTCGGGTGAAAAACTGTTTTTT.

V gene TRBV5-1 combines with J gene TRBJ2-5; D is perhaps TRBD1 (6 bases). CDR1 and CDR2 from the germline V gene are SGHRS and YFSETQ. The CDR3 contains 14 residues. The V end lost 0 bases, the J end lost 5 bases, and 11 bases lay between the germline ends. This CDR3 reads CASSLEGGRETQYF. The CDR3 nucleotides are TGCGCCAGCAGCTTGGAAGGGGGAAGGGAGACCCAGTACTTC.

The chain has TRBV4-1 and TRBJ2-3; 7 nucleotides align to TRBD2. Germline-derived CDR1 and CDR2 are MGHRA and YSYEKL. This CDR3 is built from 16 residues. The V and J ends lost 0 bases and 2 bases, in that order; junction bases with no gene match: 5. CDR3 in DNA: TGCGCCAGCAGCCAAGAGACTAGCCCCTACACAGATACGCAGTATTTT. Protein product: CASSQETSPYTDTQYF.

Only one count was recorded for this clone. The chain is built from TRBV10-1 and TRBJ2-7; 9 positions match TRBD1. This CDR3 region has 15 residues. V was clipped by 0 bases and J by 3 bases; unmatched bases: 3. The germline CDR1 and CDR2 sequences are WNHNN and SYGVQD (reference sequence). The CDR3 here is CASSESRTGVYEQYF. As DNA, the CDR3 is TGCGCCAGCAGTGAGTCGAGGACAGGGGTCTACGAGCAGTACTTC.

This chain connects TRBV14 to TRBJ2-1; no reliable D call. Trimming took 1 base from V and 9 from J, leaving 16 bases between them. This CDR3 has 15 amino acids. CDR1 is SGHDN and CDR2 is FVKESK in the germline V gene. This chain's CDR3 is CASSQGATLHGEQFF. The CDR3 coding sequence is TGTGCCAGCAGCCAAGGGGCTACCCTGCATGGTGAGCAGTTCTTC.

This clone turned up a few times. The chain is built from TRBV19 and TRBJ1-1; the match to TRBD1 covers 7 bases. V shed 1 base, J shed 6 bases, and the junction held 2 bases outside the gene matches. Germline lookup yields CDR1 LNHDA and CDR2 SQIVND (reference sequence). This CDR3 is built from 13 residues. CDR3 sequence reads: CASSIVQGAEAFF. The CDR3 coding sequence is TGTGCCAGTAGTATAGTCCAGGGGGCTGAAGCTTTCTTT. Full variable domain (remainder filled in from reference TRBV19 and TRBJ1-1): DGGITQSPKYLFRKEGQNVTLSCEQNLNHDAMYWYRQDPGQGLRLIYYSQIVNDFQKGDIAEGYSVSREKKESFPLTVTSAQKNPTAFYLCASSIVQGAEAFFGQGTRLTVV.